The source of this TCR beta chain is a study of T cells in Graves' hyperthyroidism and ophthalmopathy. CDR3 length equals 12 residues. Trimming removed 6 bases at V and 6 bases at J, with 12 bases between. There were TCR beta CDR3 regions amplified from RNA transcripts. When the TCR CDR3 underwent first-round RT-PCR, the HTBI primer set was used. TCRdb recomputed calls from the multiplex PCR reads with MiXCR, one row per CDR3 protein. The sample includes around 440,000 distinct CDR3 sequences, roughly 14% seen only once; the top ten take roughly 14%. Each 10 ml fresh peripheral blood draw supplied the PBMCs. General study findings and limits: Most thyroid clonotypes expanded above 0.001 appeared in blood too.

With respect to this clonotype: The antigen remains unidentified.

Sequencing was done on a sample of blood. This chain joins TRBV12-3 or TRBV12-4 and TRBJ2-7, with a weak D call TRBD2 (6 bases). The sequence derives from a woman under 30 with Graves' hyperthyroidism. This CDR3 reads CASSLGGLEQYF. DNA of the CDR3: TGTGCCAGCAGCCTCGGGGGTCTCGAGCAGTACTTC.